The 25 T cell receptor beta chains listed next were all sequenced from one sample in a study of CD8+ T cells in alopecia areata (dated by TCRdb to 2016 to 2019). Libraries came from the immunoSEQ multiplex PCR assay. RNA was extracted from all samples and reverse transcribed into cDNA, which served as template for TCR sequencing. TCRdb re-hosts the immuneACCESS table, in-frame sequences only. Its copies lack some clones; in the studies checked, an unresolved V gene accounts for under half of them, and the cause for the rest is not known. The sample profile shows 6,500 to 7,500 clones; about 65% of them were found once. The top ten clonotypes cover around 17% of the sample. Explained via the paper, the time point label denotes: baseline before oral tofacitinib. Lesional scalp punch biopsies and peripheral blood were collected from alopecia areata patients. Sample: skin, taken at week 0. These receptors all stem from a human donor with alopecia areata.

This chain joins TRBV15 and TRBJ2-1; D might be TRBD1 (6 bases). Trimming stripped 0 bases from V and 1 base from J, with 7 bases between. The CDR3 consists of 15 residues. From germline, CDR1 is LNHNV and CDR2 YYDKDF (reference sequence). The CDR3 DNA sequence: TGTGCCACCAGCAGAGACAGGGGTTCCTACAATGAGCAGTTCTTC. Protein: CATSRDRGSYNEQFF.

This sequence joins TRBV5-1 and TRBJ2-5, with a weak D call TRBD1 (5 bases). Germline CDR1 reads SGHRS; CDR2 reads YFSETQ. The CDR3 contains 15 residues. The V end lost 3 bases, the J end lost 5 bases, and 17 bases lay between the germline ends. The CDR3 region has the DNA TGCGCCAGCAGCTCGCCGGACCAGGGTATCGAGACCCAGTACTTC. This translates into CASSSPDQGIETQYF.

The chain has TRBV29-1 and TRBJ1-2, with 7 nucleotides matching TRBD1. The CDR3 has 13 residues. The junction had 6 bases not matched to a gene; V was cut back by 2 bases and J by 6 bases. Per germline, CDR1 SQVTM and CDR2 ANQGSEA. CDR3 sequence (DNA): TGCAGCGTTGAACCCTGGGACAGAGATGGCTACACCTTC. Translated: CSVEPWDRDGYTF. The full variable domain, in which reference TRBV29-1 and TRBJ1-2 provide the parts outside the CDR3, is SAVISQKPSRDICQRGTSLTIQCQVDSQVTMMFWYRQQPGQSLTLIATANQGSEATYESGFVIDKFPISRPNLTFSTLTVSNMSPEDSSIYLCSVEPWDRDGYTFGSGTRLTVV.

The chain couples TRBV9 to TRBJ2-1; D uncertain. The CDR3 runs 14 residues. CDR1 is SGDLS, CDR2 YYNGEE, per germline. V was cut by 3 bases and J by 7 bases, with 14 bases left in between. In DNA, the CDR3 is TGTGCCAGCAGCGGGACGGCATTCTTTAATGAGCAGTTCTTC. The encoded protein is CASSGTAFFNEQFF.

The chain couples TRBV4-3 to TRBJ2-2; 11 bases fit TRBD2. The CDR3 length is 17 residues. Trimming cost V 3 bases and J 6 bases; bases outside gene matches: 9. Germline-derived CDR1 and CDR2 are LGHNA and YSLEER. CDR3 region: CASSQKISGRVSGELFF. Written as DNA, the CDR3 is TGCGCCAGCAGCCAGAAAATTAGCGGGAGGGTATCCGGGGAGCTGTTTTTT.

This chain uses TRBV4-3 with TRBJ2-1, with 12 bases that match TRBD2. Germline-derived CDR1 and CDR2 are LGHNA and YSLEER. V shed 2 bases and J 12 bases; nucleotides not matched to a gene: 14. The CDR3 runs to 17 residues. The CDR3 loop is CASSQQLAGGTTMTQFF. The CDR3 DNA sequence: TGCGCCAGCAGCCAACAACTAGCGGGAGGAACTACAATGACGCAGTTCTTC.

The rearrangement joins TRBV6-6 to TRBJ1-3; no definite D call. V was cut by 2 bases and J by 0 bases, with 8 bases left in between. The CDR3 runs 15 residues. Germline CDR1 reads MNHNY; CDR2 reads SVGAGI (reference sequence). The CDR3 loop is CASSYGESSGNTIYF. CDR3 nucleotide sequence: TGTGCCAGCAGTTACGGGGAGAGCTCTGGAAACACCATATATTTT.

This clone occurred once. The genes are TRBV7-1 and TRBJ2-2; 12 nucleotides line up with TRBD2. TRBV7-1 belongs to the ORF category, with a function that is uncertain. Trimming cost V 5 bases and J 4 bases; bases outside gene matches: 2. The CDR3 is 15 residues long. In nucleotides, the CDR3 is TGTGCCAGCAGCCGGACTAGCGGGACCACCGGGGAGCTGTTTTTT. Its protein product is CASSRTSGTTGELFF.

This sequence joins TRBV25-1 and TRBJ2-7, with a possible D match to TRBD1 (6 bases). This CDR3 has 13 residues. V lost 2 bases, J lost 6 bases, and 11 bases lay in between. Germline V gene lookup returns CDR1 MGHDK and CDR2 SYGVNS. The CDR3 reads CASSEPTGSEQYF. In DNA form, the CDR3 reads TGTGCCAGCAGTGAACCAACAGGGAGCGAGCAGTACTTC.

This clone was detected a few times. The V and J genes are TRBV7-2 and TRBJ1-1, with D possibly matching TRBD1 (6 bases). The CDR3 length is 15 residues. The germline V gene encodes CDR1 SGHTA and CDR2 FQGNSA. Trimming removed 4 bases from V and 5 bases from J, with 17 bases in between. In nucleotides, the CDR3 is TGTGCCAGCAGCTCCTACAGGGTTTATGGGACTGAAGCTTTCTTT. It yields the protein CASSSYRVYGTEAFF.

This rearrangement joins TRBV4-1 to TRBJ2-3; a possible D gene is TRBD2 (6 bases). There are 15 residues in the CDR3. Trimming stripped 2 bases from V and 5 bases from J, with 14 bases between. Germline V CDR1 and CDR2: MGHRA, YSYEKL. The CDR3 coding sequence is TGCGCCAGCAGCCAATCCGATCGGGGACTAGATACGCAGTATTTT. It codes for CASSQSDRGLDTQYF.

The chain couples TRBV14 to TRBJ2-6; 7 positions agree with TRBD2. The germline CDR1 and CDR2 sequences are SGHDN and FVKESK. This CDR3 comprises 18 residues. J was trimmed by 4 bases and V by 0 bases; bases with no gene match: 9. The DNA for the CDR3 is TGTGCCAGCAGCCAAGAAAGGCGGGGGTTATTGGGGGCCAACGTCCTGACTTTC. Translated: CASSQERRGLLGANVLTF.

The chain combines TRBV7-3 with TRBJ2-3; TRBD2 agrees at 10 bases. Per the germline V gene, CDR1 is SGHTA and CDR2 is FQGTGA. J lost 0 bases, V lost 5 bases, and 5 bases had no gene match. The CDR3 spans 16 residues. CDR3 region: CASSAAAGGSTDTQYF. In DNA, the CDR3 is TGTGCCAGCAGCGCGGCAGCGGGGGGGAGCACAGATACGCAGTATTTT. Complete variable domain (other parts from reference TRBV7-3 and TRBJ2-3): GAGVSQTPSNKVTEKGKYVELRCDPISGHTALYWYRQSLGQGPEFLIYFQGTGAADDSGLPNDRFFAVRPEGSVSTLKIQRTERGDSAVYLCASSAAAGGSTDTQYFGPGTRLTVL.

J is TRBJ1-2 and V is TRBV28, with D tentatively TRBD1 (6 bases). This CDR3 region has 16 residues. CDR1 is MDHEN and CDR2 is SYDVKM in the germline V gene. The V and J ends lost 1 base and 8 bases respectively, with 20 bases between them. In DNA form, the CDR3 reads TGTGCCAGCAGTTTATTTCTCGGGACAACAGAGGAGGGCTACACCTTC. It translates to CASSLFLGTTEEGYTF.

This clone has only a few counts. The chain carries TRBV2 and TRBJ2-5, with TRBD2 identical over 8 bases. Germline V gene sequence: CDR1 SNHLY, CDR2 FYNNEI. V lost 6 bases, J lost 2 bases, and 2 bases stayed unmatched. CDR3 length equals 13 residues. The CDR3, as DNA: TGTGCCAGCAGGGTAGCGGGACAAGAGACCCAGTACTTC. As protein: CASRVAGQETQYF.

The gene calls are TRBV7-9 and TRBJ1-1; tentatively, D is TRBD1 (5 bases). Germline V gene lookup returns CDR1 SEHNR and CDR2 FQNEAQ (reference sequence). There are 15 residues in the CDR3. Trimming stripped 1 base from V and 0 bases from J, with 9 bases between. The CDR3 DNA reads as TGTGCCAGCAGCTTAGGGGCAGGGATGAACACTGAAGCTTTCTTT. This translates into CASSLGAGMNTEAFF. The full variable domain, rest sourced from reference TRBV7-9 and TRBJ1-1, is DTGVSQNPRHKITKRGQNVTFRCDPISEHNRLYWYRQTLGQGPEFLTYFQNEAQLEKSRLLSDRFSAERPKGSFSTLEIQRTEQGDSAMYLCASSLGAGMNTEAFFGQGTRLTVV.

The chain links TRBV21-1 to TRBJ2-1; the table assigns TRBD2, which was not confirmed against the DNA. TRBV21-1 is a pseudogene. CDR3 size: 17 residues. CDR3 coding DNA: TGTGCCAGCAGCGGTTACATAGCTACACCTTCCGACAATGAGCAGTTCTTC. Amino acid sequence: CASSGYIATPSDNEQFF.

This clone was seen a handful of times. The J gene is TRBJ2-5, the V gene TRBV6-5; tentative D call: TRBD1 (5 bases). V was shortened by 2 bases and J by 5 bases, with 12 bases between the two germline ends. Germline-derived CDR1 and CDR2 are MNHEY and SVGAGI. The CDR3 is made up of 14 amino acids. CDR3 in DNA: TGTGCCAGCAGTTACAGTTCAAGGGGCGAGACCCAGTACTTC. Its translation is CASSYSSRGETQYF.

This clone has a handful of counts. This rearrangement joins TRBV30 to TRBJ1-1; TRBD1 matches 7 bases. Germline CDR1 GTSNPN, CDR2 SVGIG (reference sequence). The CDR3 extends over 14 amino acids. Losses at the gene ends were 3 bases for V and 5 bases for J; bases not matched to a gene: 9. CDR3 nucleotides: TGTGCCTGGAGGTTGGCAGGGGGGGGAACTGAAGCTTTCTTT. Its translation: CAWRLAGGGTEAFF.

The chain links TRBV6-5 to TRBJ2-7; 10 nucleotides agree with TRBD1. V dropped 6 bases and J dropped 6; count of bases not matched to a gene: 5. Germline V lookup: CDR1 MNHEY, CDR2 SVGAGI. This CDR3 contains 13 residues. The chain's CDR3 is CASSYGTGVEQYF. Written as DNA, the CDR3 is TGTGCCAGCAGCTATGGGACAGGGGTCGAGCAGTACTTC.

This chain links TRBV6-5 with TRBJ2-4, with a weak D call TRBD2 (7 bases). Trimming removed 6 bases from V and 7 bases from J, with 19 bases in between. This CDR3 region has 15 residues. CDR1 is MNHEY and CDR2 is SVGAGI in the germline V gene. CDR3 in amino acids: CASSPLSRGRNIQYF. In DNA, the CDR3 is TGTGCCAGCAGCCCTCTTTCGCGGGGGCGGAACATTCAGTACTTC.

The chain joins TRBV6-5 to TRBJ2-5; weak D call: TRBD2 (5 bases). The CDR3 covers 15 residues. Germline CDR1 is MNHEY and CDR2 is SVGAGI. Trimming took off 2 bases at V and 4 bases at J, with 14 bases between the two ends. The CDR3 loop reads CASSYVSGNRETQYF. The CDR3 bases are TGTGCCAGCAGTTACGTCAGCGGTAATAGAGAGACCCAGTACTTC.

This chain joins TRBV19 and TRBJ1-5; 7 bases match TRBD1. The V gene end was trimmed by 0 bases and the J gene end by 0 bases; junction bases not matched to a gene: 11. The CDR3 extends over 19 amino acids. In germline, CDR1 is LNHDA, CDR2 SQIVND (reference sequence). Here the CDR3 reads CASSIEVPQGWSSNQPQHF. The CDR3 nucleotides are TGTGCCAGTAGTATAGAAGTCCCACAGGGGTGGTCTAGCAATCAGCCCCAGCATTTT.

V and J are TRBV5-4 and TRBJ2-3; TRBD2 matches 8 bases. The CDR3 is 15 amino acids. CDR1 and CDR2 from the germline V gene are SGHNT and YYREEE (reference sequence). V lost 2 bases, J lost 0 bases, and 2 bases stayed unmatched. CDR3 nucleotides: TGTGCCAGCAGCTTCCGCGGGGGGAGCACAGATACGCAGTATTTT. Translated, it gives CASSFRGGSTDTQYF.

The CDR3 reads CASSLEGTSVSYEQYF. In DNA, the CDR3 is TGTGCCAGCAGCTTAGAAGGGACTAGCGTCTCCTACGAGCAGTACTTC. The genes are TRBV7-2 and TRBJ2-7, with 10 bases identical to TRBD2. The CDR3 totals 16 residues. Trimming removed 1 base from V and 0 bases from J; junction bases left unmatched: 3. The germline V gene encodes CDR1 SGHTA and CDR2 FQGNSA.